The 10 T cell receptor beta chains listed next were all sequenced from one sample in a study of Graves' ophthalmopathy and Graves' hyperthyroidism (dated by TCRdb to the late 2010s). The reads were generated on an Illumina HiSeq 2000. For repertoire sequencing, the TCR beta CDR3 regions were amplified from RNA transcripts. The first round of RT-PCR was done with HTBI primers and the Qiagen OneStep RT-PCR kit, and was followed by a second round of multiplex PCR, then size selection and purification. The raw public reads went through TCRdb reprocessing: fastp at Q25, MiXCR clone calling, in-frame beta chains kept. Duplicate CDR3 protein sequences are folded into a single record with the most common DNA and genes. Present in this sample are 560,000 or so distinct CDR3 sequences, about 40% of which were seen just once. Clones ranked in the top ten supply 4% to 5% of the sample. Source material: peripheral blood or thyroid tissue (not recorded which). These receptors originate from an adult man with Graves' hyperthyroidism.

A word on this clonotype: The DNA is omitted, as the CDR3 cannot be located on it reliably, and the CDR3 follows TCRdb's listing. The CDR3: CASSRIDRGPYEQYFGPGTGELFF. The chain links TRBV7-2 to TRBJ2-2; the D segment call TRBD1 is taken from the table without a DNA check. Ends included, the CDR3 has 24 residues. CDR1 SGHTA and CDR2 FQGNSA come from the germline V gene.

In the case of this clonotype: Its ends do not fully match the called genes, so a read error is possible. The chain recombines TRBV10-3 with TRBJ2-7; TRBD2 matches 10 bases. The CDR3 is made up of 15 amino acids. From germline, CDR1 is ENHRY and CDR2 SYGVKD. Written as DNA, the CDR3 is TGTGCCAGCAGTCAACCTAGCGGGGGCTACAATGAGCAGTACTTC. This codes for CASSQPSGGYNEQYF.

This clonotype was picked up many times. As DNA, the CDR3 is TGTGCCAGTCGACCCCGGGACAGTGTTTCCTACGAGCAGTACTTC. It codes for CASRPRDSVSYEQYF. The rearrangement joins TRBV19 to TRBJ2-7; 7 bases fit TRBD1. This CDR3 is built from 15 residues. Germline loops: CDR1 LNHDA, CDR2 SQIVND (reference sequence). Trimming took 8 bases from V and 1 from J; bases not matched to a gene: 11.

This clonotype was seen repeatedly, ten times or more. The J gene is TRBJ1-2, the V gene TRBV20-1, with D hard to call. With 3 bases removed from V and 3 bases from J, the gap between germline ends came to 11 bases. The CDR3 sequence is 13 residues long. Germline CDR1 reads DFQATT; CDR2 reads SNEGSKA (reference sequence). The CDR3, as DNA: TGCAGTGCTAGGGCTGATATCGACTATGGCTACACCTTC. It encodes CSARADIDYGYTF.

The chain carries TRBV3-1 and TRBJ2-5; TRBD1 aligns across 9 bases. Trimming removed 0 bases from V and 5 bases from J; junction bases left unmatched: 10. Looked up from germline, CDR1 is LGHDT and CDR2 is YNNKEL (reference sequence). The CDR3 consists of 17 residues. The CDR3 sequence is CASSQEGAQGAWETQYF. The CDR3 DNA sequence: TGTGCCAGCAGCCAAGAAGGAGCACAGGGGGCTTGGGAGACCCAGTACTTC.

This rearrangement joins TRBV6-5 to TRBJ2-5; TRBD1 matches 9 bases. V shed 5 bases and J 1 base; nucleotides not matched to a gene: 5. The germline V gene has CDR1 MNHEY and CDR2 SVGAGI. The CDR3 extends over 15 amino acids. CDR3 DNA sequence: TGTGCCAGCAGTGCATGGACAGGGGTCCAAGAGACCCAGTACTTC. Encoded protein: CASSAWTGVQETQYF.

The chain uses TRBV28 and TRBJ2-7; 9 bases line up with TRBD2. Germline CDR1 is MDHEN and CDR2 is SYDVKM. This CDR3 is built from 14 residues. The trim removed 3 bases at V and 5 bases at J, leaving 5 bases unmatched. CDR3 coding DNA: TGTGCCAGCAGTTTTAGCGGGGGCGGCGACGAGCAGTACTTC. Translated, it gives CASSFSGGGDEQYF.

This chain's CDR3 is CASSPQGRTSGNQETQYF. DNA of the CDR3: TGTGCCAGCAGCCCCCAAGGTCGAACTAGCGGGAACCAAGAGACCCAGTACTTC. The chain carries TRBV9 and TRBJ2-5, with 10 bases lining up with TRBD2. Germline values: CDR1 SGDLS, CDR2 YYNGEE. CDR3 length equals 18 residues. Losses at the gene ends were 4 bases for V and 0 bases for J; bases not matched to a gene: 12.

This clonotype was found many times. The CDR3 is CASSRIGRETQYF. CDR3 bases: TGTGCCAGCAGCCGGATCGGCCGGGAGACCCAGTACTTC. The V and J genes are TRBV7-9 and TRBJ2-5; D is unresolved. In germline, CDR1 is SEHNR, CDR2 FQNEAQ (reference sequence). Between the trimmed V and J ends, which lost 5 bases and 5 bases, there was a span of 12 bases. CDR3 length: 13 residues. Full variable domain (missing parts from reference TRBV7-9 and TRBJ2-5): DTGVSQNPRHKITKRGQNVTFRCDPISEHNRLYWYRQTLGQGPEFLTYFQNEAQLEKSRLLSDRFSAERPKGSFSTLEIQRTEQGDSAMYLCASSRIGRETQYFGPGTRLLVL.

V is TRBV20-1 and J is TRBJ2-7, with TRBD1 matching 10 bases. The J call may be incorrect, as the DNA end agrees better with TRBJ2-1. CDR1 and CDR2 from the germline V gene are DFQATT and SNEGSKA (reference sequence). This CDR3 comprises 15 residues. The CDR3 here is CSARGTGGHYNEQFF. DNA for the CDR3: TGCAGTGCTAGAGGGACAGGGGGTCACTACAATGAGCAGTTCTTC.